This is a list of T cell receptor beta chains from one sample in a study of blood T cell repertoires in COVID-19. Some clones are missing from TCRdb's copy, which holds only in-frame ones; the method was immunoSEQ multiplex PCR. The repertoire holds 30,000 to 45,000 clones, with under 90% as singletons. The sequenced material came from peripheral blood. All receptors derive from a man between 65 and 85 years old with acute or convalescent COVID-19. Both conserved end residues are part of each CDR3. The D gene is left open where the match is weak. The size of a clone is reported for some rows only, either as once, few or many, or as a class for expanded clones.

clone_size d_call j_call v_call cdr3_aa cdr3_nt
NA NA TRBJ1-5 TRBV7-2 CASSLDRAYQPQHF TGTGCCAGCAGCTTAGACAGGGCTTACCAGCCCCAGCATTTT
NA TRBD1 TRBJ1-2 TRBV6-4 CASSTGTGDYGYTF TGTGCCAGCAGCACCGGGACAGGAGACTATGGCTACACCTTC
NA NA TRBJ1-4 TRBV27 CASRSPGSANEKLFF TGTGCCAGCAGGTCCCCGGGTTCGGCTAATGAAAAACTGTTTTTT
NA NA TRBJ1-2 TRBV7-2 CASSFKTNYGYTF TGTGCCAGCAGCTTTAAAACTAACTATGGCTACACCTTC
NA NA TRBJ2-3 TRBV7-2 CASSTPPGDTQYF TGTGCCAGCAGCACTCCCCCAGGGGATACGCAGTATTTT
few TRBD2 TRBJ2-4 TRBV2 CASSGLPGLAGVAKNIQYF TGTGCCAGCAGTGGATTACCGGGACTAGCGGGAGTAGCCAAAAACATTCAGTACTTC
NA TRBD1 TRBJ1-2 TRBV6-6 CASIGTAEHRYGYTF TGTGCCAGCATTGGGACAGCCGAGCACCGGTATGGCTACACCTTC
once TRBD2 TRBJ2-2 TRBV10-3 CATFGGGKNTGELFF TGTGCCACCTTTGGGGGAGGGAAGAACACCGGGGAGCTGTTTTTT
once TRBD2 TRBJ2-2 TRBV11-2 CASSRAGVGNTGELFF TGTGCCAGCAGCCGCGCGGGAGTAGGGAACACCGGGGAGCTGTTTTTT
NA NA TRBJ2-7 TRBV2 CASSGGSLSYEQYF TGTGCCAGCAGTGGTGGCAGTCTCTCCTACGAGCAGTACTTC
NA TRBD1 TRBJ1-5 TRBV19 CASRNQQGYHQPQHF TGTGCCAGTAGGAATCAACAGGGGTACCATCAGCCCCAGCATTTT
NA NA TRBJ2-3 TRBV29-1 CSFQGPFPDTQYF TGCAGCTTCCAGGGGCCGTTCCCAGATACGCAGTATTTT
NA NA TRBJ1-4 TRBV24-1 CATSDRTEGEQLFF TGTGCCACCAGTGACCGGACCGAGGGGGAGCAACTGTTTTTT
NA TRBD1 TRBJ2-1 TRBV27 CASSVGTVNEQFF TGTGCCAGCAGTGTTGGGACAGTCAATGAGCAGTTCTTC
NA TRBD2 TRBJ2-1 TRBV7-9 CASSYPGLAGVGQFF TGTGCCAGCAGCTACCCGGGACTAGCGGGAGTGGGGCAGTTCTTC
few NA TRBJ1-2 TRBV9 CASSADLEAPYGYTF TGTGCCAGCAGCGCCGACCTCGAGGCTCCCTATGGCTACACCTTC
few TRBD2 TRBJ2-2 TRBV7-2 CASSPLSRRGDGELFF TGTGCCAGCAGCCCGCTTAGCCGGCGGGGGGACGGGGAGCTGTTTTTT
once TRBD2 TRBJ2-5 TRBV7-6 CASSLGPGLPAGGWETQYF TGTGCCAGCAGCTTAGGACCCGGGCTCCCAGCGGGGGGCTGGGAGACCCAGTACTTC
NA TRBD2 TRBJ2-3 TRBV4-2 CASSLAGPSTDTQYF TGTGCCAGCTCCCTAGCGGGACCTAGCACAGATACGCAGTATTTT
once TRBD2 TRBJ2-7 TRBV6-6 CASSGLAGGSYEQYF TGTGCCAGCAGTGGGCTAGCGGGAGGTTCCTACGAGCAGTACTTC
NA NA TRBJ1-4 TRBV7-9 CASSPPPTNEKLFF TGTGCCAGCAGCCCTCCCCCAACTAATGAAAAACTGTTTTTT
NA NA TRBJ1-2 TRBV7-8 CASSLWTAHGYTF TGTGCCAGCAGCCTTTGGACAGCACATGGCTACACCTTC
once TRBD1 TRBJ1-5 TRBV19 CASSIATGEDQPQHF TGTGCCAGTAGTATAGCGACAGGGGAGGATCAGCCCCAGCATTTT
NA NA TRBJ2-5 TRBV3-1/TRBV3-2 CASSQGSPGEETQYF TGTGCCAGCAGCCAAGGGTCCCCAGGGGAGGAGACCCAGTACTTC
NA TRBD2 TRBJ2-3 TRBV19 CASTPDLGGYGADTQYF TGTGCCAGTACCCCCGACCTGGGGGGGTATGGCGCAGATACGCAGTATTTT
NA NA TRBJ2-7 TRBV6-6 CASSQTSSYEQYF TGTGCCAGCAGCCAGACTAGCTCCTACGAGCAGTACTTC
NA NA TRBJ1-1 TRBV4-2 CASSLEAGIYTEAFF TGTGCCAGCAGCCTTGAGGCAGGGATCTACACTGAAGCTTTCTTT
NA NA TRBJ1-6 TRBV7-2 CASSLDSNSPLHF TGTGCCAGCAGCTTAGACAGTAATTCACCCCTCCACTTT
NA TRBD1 TRBJ1-4 TRBV16 CASSLPGQGIEKLFF TGTGCCAGCAGCCTACCGGGACAGGGGATTGAAAAACTGTTTTTT
few NA TRBJ2-1 TRBV10-3 CAISGTPPYNEQFF TGTGCCATCAGTGGGACACCACCCTACAATGAGCAGTTCTTC
NA NA TRBJ1-6 TRBV4-3 CASSQVTAGSAGPLHF TGCGCCAGCAGCCAAGTAACTGCAGGGTCAGCAGGACCCCTCCACTTT
once TRBD1 TRBJ2-7 TRBV5-1 CASSSPGTGNDEQYF TGCGCCAGCAGCTCTCCGGGGACAGGGAACGACGAGCAGTACTTC
NA NA TRBJ2-7 TRBV18 CASSPPFMYEQYF TGTGCCAGCTCACCACCGTTTATGTACGAGCAGTACTTC
NA TRBD1 TRBJ1-5 TRBV2 CASRGTGGAGPQHF TGTGCCAGCAGGGGGACAGGGGGCGCGGGGCCCCAGCATTTT
few TRBD1 TRBJ2-1 TRBV29-1 CSVDGTGKIWNEQFF TGCAGCGTCGATGGGACAGGGAAGATTTGGAATGAGCAGTTCTTC
NA TRBD1 TRBJ2-7 TRBV7-6 CASSLEDRGYEQYF TGTGCCAGCAGCTTAGAGGACAGGGGCTACGAGCAGTACTTC
NA TRBD2 TRBJ2-3 TRBV7-3 CASSLGQRGYTDTQYF TGTGCCAGCAGCTTAGGGCAGCGGGGATACACAGATACGCAGTATTTT
NA TRBD1 TRBJ1-6 TRBV6-5 CASSYEGGGNSPLHF TGTGCCAGCAGTTACGAAGGGGGCGGTAATTCACCCCTCCACTTT
few NA TRBJ1-3 TRBV6-1 CASSATAGPLLGNTIYF TGTGCCAGCAGTGCCACGGCGGGACCCCTGCTGGGAAACACCATATATTTT
NA TRBD1 TRBJ1-5 TRBV19 CASSGGQGTQPQHF TGTGCCAGTAGTGGGGGACAGGGTACCCAGCCCCAGCATTTT
NA TRBD1 TRBJ1-1 TRBV6-5 CASTPSGTGAEAFF TGTGCCAGCACTCCCAGCGGGACAGGGGCTGAAGCTTTCTTT
NA TRBD2 TRBJ2-4 TRBV6-5 CASIAGVGDIQYF TGTGCCAGCATAGCGGGAGTGGGCGACATTCAGTACTTC
NA TRBD1 TRBJ1-1 TRBV10-3 CAISGTENTEAFF TGTGCCATCAGCGGGACAGAGAACACTGAAGCTTTCTTT
NA TRBD2 TRBJ2-2 TRBV24-1 CATSDPGTSGYTGELFF TGTGCCACCAGTGACCCCGGGACTAGCGGCTACACCGGGGAGCTGTTTTTT
NA NA TRBJ1-2 TRBV5-6 CASSLGTGNYGYTF TGTGCCAGCAGCTTGGGTACAGGGAATTATGGCTACACCTTC
NA NA TRBJ2-5 TRBV4-3 CASSQGRAQETQYF TGCGCCAGCAGCCAAGGGCGGGCCCAAGAGACCCAGTACTTC
NA TRBD1 TRBJ1-4 TRBV6-5 CASSRGQGNEKLFF TGTGCCAGCAGCCGAGGACAGGGGAATGAAAAACTGTTTTTT
NA NA TRBJ1-1 TRBV5-6 CASRLMTGDTRAFF TGTGCCAGCAGGCTTATGACAGGTGACACGAGGGCTTTCTTT
NA TRBD1 TRBJ1-1 TRBV11-2 CASSLRQGGNTEAFF TGTGCCAGCAGCTTACGACAGGGTGGGAACACTGAAGCTTTCTTT
NA NA TRBJ1-4 TRBV7-9 CASSNFGANEKLFF TGTGCCAGCAGCAACTTCGGAGCTAATGAAAAACTGTTTTTT
NA NA TRBJ2-3 TRBV14 CASSQDSRREGTDTQYF TGTGCCAGCAGCCAAGATTCGAGGCGGGAAGGGACAGATACGCAGTATTTT
NA TRBD2 TRBJ2-7 TRBV18 CASSGVTSGSDEQYF TGTGCCAGCTCAGGGGTGACTAGCGGGAGTGACGAGCAGTACTTC
NA NA TRBJ1-5 TRBV6-2/TRBV6-3 CASSSVPYSNQPQHF TGTGCCAGCAGTTCCGTCCCCTATAGCAATCAGCCCCAGCATTTT
NA NA TRBJ1-5 TRBV14 CASSQGQGHQPQHF TGTGCCAGCAGCCAGGGACAAGGCCATCAGCCCCAGCATTTT
NA TRBD1 TRBJ2-3 TRBV5-1 CASSRGQGGGDTQYF TGCGCCAGCAGCCGGGGACAGGGCGGTGGCGATACGCAGTATTTT